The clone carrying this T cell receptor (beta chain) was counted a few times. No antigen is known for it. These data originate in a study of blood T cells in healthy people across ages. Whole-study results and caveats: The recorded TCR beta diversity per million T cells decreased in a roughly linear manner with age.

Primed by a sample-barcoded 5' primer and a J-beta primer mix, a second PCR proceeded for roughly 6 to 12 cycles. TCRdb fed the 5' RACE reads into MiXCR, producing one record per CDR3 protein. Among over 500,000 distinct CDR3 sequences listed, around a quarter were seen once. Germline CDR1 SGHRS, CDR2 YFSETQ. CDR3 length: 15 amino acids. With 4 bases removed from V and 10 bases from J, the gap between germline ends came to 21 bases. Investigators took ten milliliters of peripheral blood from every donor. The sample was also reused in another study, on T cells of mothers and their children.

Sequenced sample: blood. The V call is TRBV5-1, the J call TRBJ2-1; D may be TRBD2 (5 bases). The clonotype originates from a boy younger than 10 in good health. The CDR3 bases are TGCGCCAGCAGCCCAGCGGAAATCCCCCCCTTCGAGCAGTTCTTC. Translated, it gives CASSPAEIPPFEQFF. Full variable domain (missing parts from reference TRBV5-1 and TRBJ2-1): KAGVTQTPRYLIKTRGQQVTLSCSPISGHRSVSWYQQTPGQGLQFLFEYFSETQRNKGNFPGRFSGRQFSNSRSEMNVSTLELGDSALYLCASSPAEIPPFEQFFGPGTRLTVL.